This T cell receptor beta chain was identified during a study of blood T cell repertoires in COVID-19. Looking at the study overall: Some COVID-19 samples were acute and others convalescent; all came from the United States, Italy and Spain. T cells, B-cell-depleted T cells, or PBMCs supplied cDNA or gDNA.

Trimming at V came to 8 bases and at J to 5 bases, leaving 1 base not matched to a gene. This CDR3 has 12 amino acids. Germline loops: CDR1 SNHLY, CDR2 FYNNEI. As handled by the study authors: By means of reference gene primer amplification, nucleated cell counts were estimated. TCRdb's copy holds only in-frame clones and misses some; the assay was immunoSEQ multiplex PCR. V and J calls and clone size follow that table, whereas D and trimming were derived from the DNA. The table has 410,000 or so clones, about nine tenths seen once; the top ten hold roughly 1.4%. Sequencing was done on a sample of peripheral blood. The sequence was obtained from a woman in her twenties or thirties with active or convalescent COVID-19. The gene calls are TRBV2 and TRBJ2-7; 12 bases agree with TRBD2. The DNA of the CDR3 is TGTGCCAGCCTAGCGGGAGGGGACGAGCAGTACTTC. Its protein is CASLAGGDEQYF.